This TCR beta chain was observed in a study of T cell responses to AZD1222 COVID-19 vaccine. A remark on this clone: Its antigen is still unknown.

The assay was immunoSEQ multiplex PCR, and TCRdb's table has in-frame clones only and misses some. This table has fewer than 110,000 clones, around 83% appearing once. Study-wide findings and caveats: Just a handful of people given AZD1222 tested seropositive at baseline. Mapped onto spike, vaccine-associated CD4 TCRs spanned it and were dominant at 160-218 and 743-854. The study sampled repertoires only after the peak T cell response. Among spike-specific TCRs, nearly half reportedly target unmutated variant regions.

Germline V gene data show CDR1 as SGHDT and CDR2 as YYEEEE. The CDR3 runs 16 residues. The V and J ends lost 0 bases and 5 bases respectively, with 17 bases between them. This receptor was taken from an adult in good health. The V call is TRBV5-6, the J call TRBJ2-5, with a possible D match to TRBD2 (6 bases). Sequencing was performed on peripheral blood, taken on day 0 of AZD1222 vaccination. The DNA for the CDR3 is TGTGCCAGCAGCTTGGGGGCAGGGACTTTTGGGGAGACCCAGTACTTC. Its translation is CASSLGAGTFGETQYF. The entire variable domain, with the rest obtained from reference TRBV5-6 and TRBJ2-5, is as follows: DAGVTQSPTHLIKTRGQQVTLRCSPKSGHDTVSWYQQALGQGPQFIFQYYEEEERQRGNFPDRFSGHQFPNYSSELNVNALLLGDSALYLCASSLGAGTFGETQYFGPGTRLLVL.